This TCR beta chain was sequenced for a study of shared clonotypes between healthy human individuals. The naive CD8 subset, CD45RO-negative cells positively selected for CCR7, excluded terminally differentiated effector memory CD45RA+ cells. TCRdb's table, derived via immunoSEQ multiplex PCR, lists solely in-frame clones and lacks some. The profile covers about 2.2 million clones, with roughly 91% appearing a single time and roughly 1.8% taken by the ten largest. J lost 8 bases, V lost 6 bases, and 9 bases had no gene match. The CDR3 has 14 residues. Germline CDR1 reads MNHNS; CDR2 reads SASEGT. This sequence originates from a man between 18 and 35 years old in good health. Some clones in this sample may be carry-over from other donors' samples. V is TRBV6-1 and J is TRBJ1-4, with 7 bases that match TRBD1. The sample comprised naive CD8+ T cells from PBMCs. In nucleotides, the CDR3 is TGTGCCAGCAGGGAGGGGGCGCGAGGAGAAAAACTGTTTTTT. Its protein product is CASREGARGEKLFF.